The TCR beta chain under discussion was sequenced for a study of blood T cell repertoires in COVID-19. Study-level background: PBMCs, B-cell-depleted T cells, or T cells were the source of the cDNA or gDNA that made up the material.

The study drew participants aged about 18 to 89 years from some 23 US areas. This clone was observed a single time. The length of the CDR3 is 15 residues. J was trimmed by 8 bases and V by 4 bases; bases with no gene match: 10. The germline CDR1 and CDR2 sequences are SSHAT and FNYEAQ (reference sequence). The table came from immunoSEQ multiplex PCR; TCRdb's copy has only in-frame clones and leaves some out. Of 300,000 to 350,000 clones in the sample, 80% to 90% were seen once. This clonotype was obtained from a woman aged 40 to 50 with acute COVID-19. The chain is built from TRBV7-7 and TRBJ2-1, with 8 bases matching TRBD2. The specimen sequenced was PBMCs or T cells enriched from blood (not recorded which). The CDR3 protein is CASSSGTRIDDEQFF. CDR3 coding DNA: TGTGCCAGCAGCTCCGGGACTAGAATCGACGATGAGCAGTTCTTC.